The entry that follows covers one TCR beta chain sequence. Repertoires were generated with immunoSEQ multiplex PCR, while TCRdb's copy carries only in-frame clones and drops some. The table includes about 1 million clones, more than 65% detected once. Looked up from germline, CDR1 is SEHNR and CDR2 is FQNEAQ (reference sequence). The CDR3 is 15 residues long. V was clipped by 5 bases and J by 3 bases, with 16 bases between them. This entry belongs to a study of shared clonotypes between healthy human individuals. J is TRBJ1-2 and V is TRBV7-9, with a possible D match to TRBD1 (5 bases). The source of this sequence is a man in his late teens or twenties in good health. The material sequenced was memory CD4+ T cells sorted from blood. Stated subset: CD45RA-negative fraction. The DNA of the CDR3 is TGTGCCAGCAGCCGCTTTCCAGGGAGGGACTATGGCTACACCTTC. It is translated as CASSRFPGRDYGYTF.